This entry lists 22 T cell receptor beta chains sequenced from one sample in a study of STAT5B mutations in CD4+ large granular lymphocyte leukemia. Measured with immunoSEQ multiplex PCR; TCRdb has only the in-frame clones, and not every one. The repertoire holds 35,000 to 45,000 clones, with approximately 86% as singletons. Input material: CD4+ T cells from blood buffy coats. Receptors originate from a human donor in good health.

The chain is built from TRBV4-3 and TRBJ1-4; TRBD1 agrees at 10 bases. The trim removed 6 bases at V and 8 bases at J, leaving 9 bases unmatched. In germline, CDR1 is LGHNA, CDR2 YSLEER. The CDR3 extends over 15 amino acids. The CDR3, as DNA: TGCGCCAGCAGACCGACGGACAGGGGGTGGGAAAAACTGTTTTTT. This translates into CASRPTDRGWEKLFF.

V gene TRBV7-8 combines with J gene TRBJ2-7; 7 bases agree with TRBD2. The CDR3 is 16 amino acids. Trimming at V came to 1 base and at J to 3 bases, leaving 9 bases not matched to a gene. Germline V gene lookup returns CDR1 SGHVS and CDR2 FQNEAQ. Written as DNA, the CDR3 is TGTGCCAGCAGCTTAGGGGCTAGCGGAGAGGTCTACGAGCAGTACTTC. This encodes CASSLGASGEVYEQYF.

The chain combines TRBV18 with TRBJ2-5; TRBD1 matches at 8 bases. Losses at the gene ends were 1 base for V and 4 bases for J; bases not matched to a gene: 5. This CDR3 region has 15 residues. The germline CDR1 and CDR2 sequences are KGHSH and LQKENI. For the CDR3, the DNA is TGTGCCAGCTCACCACGGACAGGGAGTAGAGAGACCCAGTACTTC. Translated: CASSPRTGSRETQYF.

The chain has TRBV2 and TRBJ1-6; D remains ambiguous. V lost 3 bases, J lost 6 bases, and 12 bases lay in between. The CDR3 spans 15 residues. Germline V gene lookup returns CDR1 SNHLY and CDR2 FYNNEI. This CDR3 is CASSDDAQVNSPLHF. The DNA for the CDR3 is TGTGCCAGCAGTGATGATGCTCAGGTTAATTCACCCCTCCACTTT. Supplemented by reference TRBV2 and TRBJ1-6, the full variable domain reads EPEVTQTPSHQVTQMGQEVILRCVPISNHLYFYWYRQILGQKVEFLVSFYNNEISEKSEIFDDQFSVERPDGSNFTLKIRSTKLEDSAMYFCASSDDAQVNSPLHFGNGTRLTVT.

The chain couples TRBV27 to TRBJ2-6; D tentatively fits TRBD1 or TRBD2 (5 bases each). The germline gives CDR1 MNHEY, CDR2 SMNVEV (reference sequence). The V end lost 8 bases, the J end lost 7 bases, and 18 bases lay between the germline ends. This CDR3 comprises 15 residues. The CDR3 DNA sequence: TGTGCCAGCTGGCCCCGGGGCGGTCCAGCCAACGTCCTGACTTTC. Translating gives CASWPRGGPANVLTF.

The genes are TRBV28 and TRBJ1-2; 8 bases fit TRBD1. The V and J ends lost 5 bases and 6 bases, in that order; junction bases with no gene match: 11. CDR3 length: 15 residues. Germline V lookup: CDR1 MDHEN, CDR2 SYDVKM. In nucleotides, the CDR3 is TGTGCCAGCAGTCCCCAGGGGGCCAGGGCCCATGGCTACACCTTC. It codes for CASSPQGARAHGYTF.

The chain is built from TRBV30 and TRBJ1-1; D call uncertain. The CDR3 loop spans 11 amino acids. Per the germline V gene, CDR1 is GTSNPN and CDR2 is SVGIG (reference sequence). V was pared by 4 bases and J by 9 bases, with 12 bases between. CDR3 nucleotide sequence: TGTGCCTGGATCGTACCGGGAAAAGCTTTCTTT. Translation: CAWIVPGKAFF. Full variable domain (remainder filled in from reference TRBV30 and TRBJ1-1): SQTIHQWPATLVQPVGSPLSLECTVEGTSNPNLYWYRQAAGRGLQLLFYSVGIGQISSEVPQNLSASRPQDRQFILSSKKLLLSDSGFYLCAWIVPGKAFFGQGTRLTVV.

The rearrangement links TRBV5-1 to TRBJ2-3; D not resolved. Germline V gene data show CDR1 as SGHRS and CDR2 as YFSETQ. The CDR3 consists of 14 residues. Between the trimmed V and J ends, which lost 5 bases and 3 bases, there was a span of 13 bases. CDR3 nucleotides: TGCGCCAGCAGTCCTGCCCTGGGGACAGATACGCAGTATTTT. It is translated as CASSPALGTDTQYF.

The V call is TRBV6-1, the J call TRBJ2-7; D might be TRBD1 (6 bases). Between the trimmed V and J ends, which lost 0 bases and 3 bases, there was a span of 6 bases. CDR3 length: 13 amino acids. Germline CDR1 and CDR2: MNHNS and SASEGT. This chain's CDR3 is CASSEADSYEQYF. CDR3 DNA: TGTGCCAGCAGTGAAGCGGACAGCTACGAGCAGTACTTC.

The chain carries TRBV18 and TRBJ2-5; 12 bases are shared with TRBD2. CDR1 KGHSH and CDR2 LQKENI come from the germline V gene. The junction had 9 bases not matched to a gene; V was cut back by 5 bases and J by 5 bases. The CDR3 covers 16 residues. CDR3 in DNA: TGTGCCAGCTCATCCTCGACTAGCGGGAGCTTGGAGACCCAGTACTTC. Protein product: CASSSSTSGSLETQYF.

The chain employs TRBV7-3 and TRBJ2-1; 10 bases agree with TRBD2. V lost 6 bases and J lost 2; bases outside the gene matches: 4. The CDR3 consists of 15 residues. CDR1 is SGHTA and CDR2 is FQGTGA in the germline V gene. The CDR3 DNA follows: TGTGCCAGCAGGACTACTAGCGGGACCTACAATGAGCAGTTCTTC. Protein sequence: CASRTTSGTYNEQFF.

DNA for the CDR3: TGTGCCAGCTCGCCTTCCGGGACGGTGAACACTGAAGCTTTCTTT. Residues: CASSPSGTVNTEAFF. The V and J genes are TRBV18 and TRBJ1-1; D may be TRBD1 (5 bases). Germline CDR1 KGHSH, CDR2 LQKENI. The CDR3 totals 15 residues. The ends were cut back, 6 bases at V and 0 bases at J, with 14 bases in the middle.

The chain is built from TRBV6-5 and TRBJ2-4; TRBD1 matches 8 bases. The CDR3 extends over 16 amino acids. V lost 2 bases and J lost 1; bases outside the gene matches: 4. Germline V lookup: CDR1 MNHEY, CDR2 SVGAGI. The CDR3 loop reads CASSYGQGAAKNIQYF. The CDR3 DNA sequence: TGTGCCAGCAGTTACGGTCAGGGGGCTGCCAAAAACATTCAGTACTTC.

The chain links TRBV2 to TRBJ2-1, with TRBD2 matching over 11 bases. The V segment lost 2 bases and the J segment 10 bases; nucleotides outside the gene matches: 7. The germline V gene has CDR1 SNHLY and CDR2 FYNNEI. The CDR3 loop spans 15 amino acids. Here the CDR3 DNA reads TGTGCCAGCAGTGAACTGGCTAGCGGGAGGCTAGAGCAGTTCTTC. It encodes CASSELASGRLEQFF.

V gene TRBV6-5 combines with J gene TRBJ1-2; D is unresolved. The germline V gene encodes CDR1 MNHEY and CDR2 SVGAGI. The CDR3 loop spans 13 amino acids. Trimming cost V 10 bases and J 5 bases, with 17 bases left between them. The CDR3 reads CATQTGEGYGYTF. DNA for the CDR3: TGTGCCACCCAAACCGGAGAAGGTTATGGCTACACCTTC.

The chain joins TRBV2 to TRBJ2-2; no reliable D call. CDR1 and CDR2 (germline): SNHLY, FYNNEI. The CDR3 sequence is 15 residues long. V gave up 4 bases and J gave up 6 bases, with 15 bases separating them. CDR3 coding DNA: TGTGCCAGCAGTGTCGCGGAAATAGGTTCCGGGGAGCTGTTTTTT. Protein product: CASSVAEIGSGELFF.

The chain employs TRBV5-1 and TRBJ1-1; no firm D call. CDR3 length: 14 amino acids. The germline gives CDR1 SGHRS, CDR2 YFSETQ. With 0 bases removed from V and 1 base from J, the gap between germline ends came to 7 bases. The CDR3 sequence is CASSLDGKNTEAFF. The CDR3 DNA sequence: TGCGCCAGCAGCTTGGACGGGAAGAACACTGAAGCTTTCTTT.

The gene calls are TRBV11-1 and TRBJ2-3; D is undetermined. The germline gives CDR1 SGHAT, CDR2 FQDESV (reference sequence). V shed 2 bases and J shed 2 bases, with 8 bases lying between them. The CDR3 loop spans 14 amino acids. CDR3 bases: TGTGCCAGCAGCTTACGGCTCGACACAGATACGCAGTATTTT. It translates to CASSLRLDTDTQYF.

The sample holds a few counts of this clone. This chain links TRBV19 with TRBJ1-1, with a tentative D call TRBD1 (5 bases). Trimming left V 6 bases short and J 7 bases short, with 18 bases between. Per germline, CDR1 LNHDA and CDR2 SQIVND (reference sequence). The CDR3 has 14 amino acids. The CDR3, as DNA: TGTGCCAGTAGGAGGGACCTCACATCCATTGAAGCTTTCTTT. Translated: CASRRDLTSIEAFF.

This CDR3 is CASSYSAGVSYEQYF. CDR3 coding DNA: TGTGCCAGCAGTTACTCTGCGGGAGTGTCTTACGAGCAGTACTTC. This sequence joins TRBV6-5 and TRBJ2-7, with 7 bases fitting TRBD2. This CDR3 is 15 amino acids long. The ends lost 0 bases at V and 4 bases at J; junction bases unmatched: 6. Germline values: CDR1 MNHEY, CDR2 SVGAGI.

The rearrangement joins TRBV4-1 to TRBJ1-2; D unclear. The CDR3 covers 16 residues. The germline V and J ends were trimmed by 0 bases and 3 bases, with 14 bases remaining between them. Germline CDR1 and CDR2: MGHRA and YSYEKL. CDR3 sequence reads: CASSQDRLGWDYGYTF. Here the CDR3 DNA reads TGCGCCAGCAGCCAAGACCGTTTGGGGTGGGACTATGGCTACACCTTC.

The V call is TRBV5-6, the J call TRBJ2-4; 9 bases agree with TRBD1. J lost 1 base, V lost 3 bases, and 2 bases had no gene match. The CDR3 sequence is 15 residues long. Germline-derived CDR1 and CDR2 are SGHDT and YYEEEE. As DNA, the CDR3 is TGTGCCAGCAGCTCACAGGGGGCGGCCAAAAACATTCAGTACTTC. This sequence encodes CASSSQGAAKNIQYF.